This passage covers 4 T cell receptor beta chains from one sample sequenced in a study of blood T cells in healthy people across ages. A second about 6 to 12 cycle PCR used barcoded and J-beta primers. One entry per CDR3 protein results from TCRdb running MiXCR on the 5' RACE reads. The sample includes some 1,800,000 distinct CDR3 sequences, roughly two fifths of them seen just once. Sample: blood. These receptors originate from a human donor in good health.

The gene calls are TRBV4-2 and TRBJ2-7, with TRBD2 matching 12 bases. Germline CDR1 and CDR2: LGHNA and YNFKEQ. V lost 0 bases to trimming and J lost 3 bases; unmatched junction nucleotides: 6. CDR3 length equals 17 residues. CDR3 sequence (DNA): TGTGCCAGCAGCCAAGAGACGACTAGCGGGGGCCTCTACGAGCAGTACTTC. Its translation is CASSQETTSGGLYEQYF.

V and J are TRBV7-3 and TRBJ2-3; TRBD2 might be the D (5 bases). V lost 4 bases and J lost 5, with 16 bases in between. CDR1 is SGHTA, CDR2 FQGTGA, per germline. CDR3 length equals 15 residues. The CDR3 sequence: CASSSGVASLDTQYF. For the CDR3, the DNA is TGTGCCAGCAGCTCCGGGGTAGCTAGCTTAGATACGCAGTATTTT.

A remark on this clonotype: A much larger clonotype is one base distant, so this may be a read error. This rearrangement joins TRBV10-3 to TRBJ1-2, with 7 bases that match TRBD1. This CDR3 contains 14 residues. V was pared by 6 bases and J by 6 bases, with 10 bases of the junction left unmatched. Germline V gives CDR1 ENHRY, CDR2 SYGVKD. In DNA form, the CDR3 reads TGTGCCATCAGGGAAATCTCCGGACAGGATGGCTACACCTTC. It encodes CAIREISGQDGYTF.

The chain employs TRBV5-6 and TRBJ2-4; D gene unclear. Deletions cut 5 bases from V and 3 bases from J, with 12 bases between. The germline V gene has CDR1 SGHDT and CDR2 YYEEEE. The CDR3 runs 14 residues. CDR3 bases: TGTGCCAGCAGGTCCGGATTTGGCAAAAACATTCAGTACTTC. It specifies CASRSGFGKNIQYF. The full variable domain, completed using reference TRBV5-6 and TRBJ2-4, is DAGVTQSPTHLIKTRGQQVTLRCSPKSGHDTVSWYQQALGQGPQFIFQYYEEEERQRGNFPDRFSGHQFPNYSSELNVNALLLGDSALYLCASRSGFGKNIQYFGAGTRLSVL.